This TCR beta chain came from a study of CD8+CD57+ T cells in acquired aplastic anemia. On the study more broadly: The mean DNA yield obtained from sorted CD4+ and CD8+ cells came to 3 to 3.5 ug.

CDR3 and TCR beta VDJ profiling relied on a genomic DNA template. TCRdb reprocessed the reads with MiXCR, giving one entry per CDR3 protein. The sample lists roughly 180,000 distinct CDR3 sequences, less than 55% occurring once. This clonotype was seen repeatedly, ten times or more. The specimen sequenced was sorted CD4+, CD8+, or CD8+CD57+ T cells (not recorded which) from PBMCs. This receptor was identified in a human donor in good health.

CDR3 nucleotides: TGTGCCAGCAGTTTATCGTCTCTAGCGGTAATCGGGGAGCTGTTTTTT. As protein: CASSLSSLAVIGELFF. The V call is TRBV12-3 or TRBV12-4, the J call TRBJ2-2; 7 positions agree with TRBD2. V gave up 2 bases and J gave up 7 bases; unmatched junction bases: 10. This CDR3 spans 16 amino acids.